This paragraph covers one T cell receptor (beta chain) sequence. Its antigen is not known. The sample comes from a study of spatial heterogeneity in lung cancer. Study-wide context: The average count in raw reads for each unique TCR and UMI combination exceeded nine appearances.

CDR3 size: 14 residues. Germline-derived CDR1 and CDR2 are SGHVS and FNYEAQ. V lost 4 bases and J 2 bases, leaving 10 bases between the germline ends. The time point here: sample taken at primary tumor resection. From tumor, nontumor lung or frozen PBMC, whole RNA was taken unsorted for sequencing. TCRdb reprocessed the 5' RACE reads with MiXCR, giving one entry per CDR3 protein. Of about 45,000 distinct CDR3 sequences in the sample, 12% are singletons; the top ten hold around 42%. Findings of the study overall: Ubiquitous expanded tumor TCRs were seen in blood more at resection than at follow-up.

This TCR was recovered from a female donor with early-stage non-small cell lung cancer. The chain uses TRBV7-6 and TRBJ2-3; D is unresolved. The source was PBMCs, collected at surgery. CDR3 nucleotides: TGTGCCAGCAGCTCGATGTGGTCCACAGATACGCAGTATTTT. Translated, it gives CASSSMWSTDTQYF.